The rows below give T cell receptor beta chains drawn from one sample of a study of metastatic and nonmetastatic thyroid tumors. Using MiXCR, TCRdb reanalyzed the PCR reads. The profile shows 50,000 to 60,000 clones, approximately 19% of them singletons. Sequenced material: blood. The receptors here all came from a female donor with papillary thyroid cancer or a benign thyroid nodule (not recorded which). Some clones in this sample may be carry-over from other donors' samples. Each CDR3 is given with its conserved first and last residue. A D gene is named only where the DNA matches it firmly. Expanded clones are given a class, and other clones once, few, many or no size at all.

V gene	CDR3 length	J gene	clone size	D gene	CDR3 DNA	CDR3 protein
TRBV3-1	14	TRBJ1-1	many	.	TGTGCCAGCTCGACTACAGGTATGAACACTGAAGCTTTCTTT	CASSTTGMNTEAFF
TRBV28	13	TRBJ2-5	many	.	TGTGCCAGCAGTTTATCGGGTGGGGGAACCCAGTACTTC	CASSLSGGGTQYF
TRBV5-1	14	TRBJ2-7	many	.	TGCGCCAGCAGCTTGTACGGAAACTCCTACGAGCAGTACTTC	CASSLYGNSYEQYF
TRBV9	14	TRBJ2-2	.	.	TGTGCCAGCAGCGGAGCGCTGAACACCGGGGAGCTGTTTTTT	CASSGALNTGELFF
TRBV7-8	15	TRBJ2-3	many	.	TGTGCCAGCAGCTTACCGCTGAGTAACACAGATACGCAGTATTTT	CASSLPLSNTDTQYF
TRBV28	15	TRBJ2-6	.	.	TGTGCCAGCAGTACCACGTCGTCTGGGGCCAACGTCCTGACTTTC	CASSTTSSGANVLTF
TRBV7-8	16	TRBJ1-5	.	TRBD1	TGTGCCAGCAGCTTAGATGGGACAGGGACGGGGCAGCCCCAGCATTTT	CASSLDGTGTGQPQHF
TRBV28	14	TRBJ1-1	many	.	TGTGCCAGCTCCCGGGACGCCATGAACACTGAAGCTTTCTTT	CASSRDAMNTEAFF
TRBV6-2/TRBV6-3	17	TRBJ2-2	.	.	TGTGCCAGCAGTTACCCCACGGACATGGAAAACACCGGCGAGCTGTTTTTT	CASSYPTDMENTGELFF
TRBV12-3/TRBV12-4	16	TRBJ1-1	many	.	TGTGCCAGCACTCGAAGAGCGGGAGGGATGAACACTGAAGCTTTCTTT	CASTRRAGGMNTEAFF
TRBV11-3	15	TRBJ2-1	many	TRBD2	TGTGCCAGCAGTTATGCGGGAGAGGGCTACAATGAGCAGTTCTTC	CASSYAGEGYNEQFF
TRBV6-1	13	TRBJ2-7	medium-sized	.	TGTGCCAGCAATCCGGGACTGTCCTACGAGCAGTACTTC	CASNPGLSYEQYF
TRBV28	16	TRBJ2-3	many	.	TGTGCCAGCGGGGCGGGACCCGCCATTTTGGAGGATACGCAGTATTTT	CASGAGPAILEDTQYF
TRBV2	15	TRBJ2-1	many	TRBD2	TGTGCCAGGGGTACCGGGACTAGCGGTCTCGGGAAGCAGTTCTTC	CARGTGTSGLGKQFF
TRBV25-1	15	TRBJ2-7	few	TRBD1	TGTGCCAGCAACCAAGGGACAGGGGATATCCACGAGCAGTACTTC	CASNQGTGDIHEQYF
TRBV7-2	19	TRBJ2-3	.	.	TGTGCCAGCAGTAAACCCGCCCAGCTAGGAAGCCCTAGCACAGATACGCAGTATTTT	CASSKPAQLGSPSTDTQYF
TRBV6-4	13	TRBJ2-1	many	TRBD1	TGTGCCAGCAGTGAACAGGGGTCAACTAGTCAGTTCTTC	CASSEQGSTSQFF
TRBV19	15	TRBJ1-2	.	.	TGTGCCAGTAGTATGGCCAGGGGCCTCAACTATGGCTACACCTTC	CASSMARGLNYGYTF
TRBV28	14	TRBJ2-7	few	TRBD2	TGTGCCAGCATCCCCGGGACTATCGGCTACGAGCAGTACTTC	CASIPGTIGYEQYF
TRBV28	12	TRBJ1-1	many	.	TGTGCCAGCAGCCCCCTCTACACTGAAGCTTTCTTT	CASSPLYTEAFF
TRBV20-1	12	TRBJ1-5	many	.	TGCAGTGCTAGCGAGTACAATCAGCCCCAGCATTTT	CSASEYNQPQHF
TRBV28	11	TRBJ2-7	many	.	TGTGCCAGCAGTTTGTTGTACGAGCAGTACTTC	CASSLLYEQYF
TRBV20-1	12	TRBJ1-2	.	TRBD1	TGCAGTGCGAGTGACAGGGGTTCGTTCTACACCTTC	CSASDRGSFYTF
TRBV28	14	TRBJ2-7	many	.	TGTGCCAGCACAAGACAGGCAAATCCCTACGAGCAGTACTTC	CASTRQANPYEQYF